Listed here are 28 T cell receptor beta chains from one sample, sequenced in a study of spatial heterogeneity in lung cancer. The sample's time point: blood at routine non-recurrence follow-up after resection. Tumor, nontumor lung or frozen PBMC supplied whole RNA that was sequenced unsorted. Using its own MiXCR run on the 5' RACE reads, TCRdb lists one record per CDR3 protein. The sample has fewer than 60,000 distinct CDR3 sequences; less than 9.5% are singletons. Specimen: PBMCs, collected at follow-up. The receptors come from a female donor with early-stage non-small cell lung cancer.

This clonotype came up many times. This chain links TRBV10-3 with TRBJ1-2; tentative D call: TRBD1 (5 bases). V lost 6 bases and J 3 bases, leaving 11 bases between the germline ends. This CDR3 contains 13 residues. From germline, CDR1 is ENHRY and CDR2 SYGVKD. The CDR3 DNA is TGTGCCATCAGCTTACAGGACTACTATGGCTACACCTTC. Translating gives CAISLQDYYGYTF.

There are a few counts of this clonotype. The chain links TRBV20-1 to TRBJ1-4; D is perhaps TRBD1 (5 bases). The germline CDR1 and CDR2 sequences are DFQATT and SNEGSKA (reference sequence). The CDR3 has 14 residues. Trimming took off 6 bases at V and 7 bases at J, with 18 bases between the two ends. The CDR3 DNA reads TGCAGTGCCCATGAAGGGCAGGGAGGTGAAAAACTGTTTTTT. Translation: CSAHEGQGGEKLFF.

This chain's CDR3 is CASSLTVTDTQYF. In DNA, the CDR3 is TGTGCCAGCAGCTTAACAGTCACAGATACGCAGTATTTT. The V gene is TRBV11-2, the J gene TRBJ2-3; D gene unclear. The length of the CDR3 is 13 residues. V was cut by 2 bases and J by 2 bases, with 5 bases left in between. CDR1 and CDR2 from the germline V gene are SGHAT and FQNNGV.

At least ten counts were recorded for this clonotype. The chain carries TRBV7-9 and TRBJ1-6; TRBD1 matches 7 bases. CDR1 is SEHNR, CDR2 FQNEAQ, per germline (reference sequence). V lost 3 bases and J lost 7; bases outside the gene matches: 6. The CDR3 has 15 residues. CDR3 bases: TGTGCCAGCAGCTTTGGGCCAGGGGGGAATTCACCCCTCCACTTT. Residues: CASSFGPGGNSPLHF.

In DNA form, the CDR3 reads TGCGCCAGCAGCCTGCCCCCCGCCTACACAGGGGCCGGAGCTAGTTGGCAGCCCCAGCATTTT. Its translation: CASSLPPAYTGAGASWQPQHF. J is TRBJ1-5 and V is TRBV4-1; 7 bases match TRBD1. CDR3 length: 21 amino acids. The ends lost 4 bases at V and 7 bases at J; junction bases unmatched: 28. The germline CDR1 and CDR2 sequences are MGHRA and YSYEKL.

CDR3 coding DNA: TGTGCCAGCAGCTCTCTGGGGGGGCAGAAAGAGACCCAGTACTTC. This encodes CASSSLGGQKETQYF. The chain has TRBV7-9 and TRBJ2-5, with D perhaps TRBD2 (7 bases). Trimming cost V 4 bases and J 3 bases, with 15 bases left between them. CDR3 size: 15 residues. Germline CDR1 SEHNR, CDR2 FQNEAQ (reference sequence).

This clonotype has a count of ten or more. This chain links TRBV20-1 with TRBJ2-7; 8 bases fit TRBD1. The CDR3 is 13 amino acids. CDR1 DFQATT and CDR2 SNEGSKA come from the germline V gene (reference sequence). Trimming at V came to 6 bases and at J to 2 bases, leaving 6 bases not matched to a gene. This chain's CDR3 is CSAPMTGAYEQYF. The CDR3 nucleotides read TGCAGTGCCCCCATGACAGGGGCCTACGAGCAGTACTTC.

This clonotype came up many times. J is TRBJ2-3 and V is TRBV7-9; possibly TRBD2 for D (6 bases). The V gene lost 4 bases and the J gene lost 2 bases, with 13 bases spanning the gap. The CDR3 consists of 15 residues. Germline V gene lookup returns CDR1 SEHNR and CDR2 FQNEAQ (reference sequence). The CDR3 sequence is CASSWGEGVTDTQYF. DNA for the CDR3: TGTGCCAGCAGCTGGGGGGAAGGCGTCACAGATACGCAGTATTTT.

This clonotype was counted at least ten times. The gene calls are TRBV18 and TRBJ2-7; no firm D call. Between the trimmed V and J ends, which lost 1 base and 7 bases, there was a span of 11 bases. Per the germline V gene, CDR1 is KGHSH and CDR2 is LQKENI. This CDR3 spans 13 amino acids. CDR3 in DNA: TGTGCCAGCTCACCACAAGCCACCGGGGAGCAGTACTTC. Protein: CASSPQATGEQYF.

Here the CDR3 DNA reads TGCGCCAGCAGCCAAGACAGGCTGAACACTGAAGCTTTCTTT. Its protein product is CASSQDRLNTEAFF. J is TRBJ1-1 and V is TRBV4-3; D unresolved. The CDR3 is 14 residues long. CDR1 and CDR2 (germline): LGHNA, YSLEER. V gave up 0 bases and J gave up 0 bases, with 5 bases separating them.

This clonotype was observed a few times. The chain combines TRBV4-1 with TRBJ1-2; D gene uncertain. This CDR3 region has 15 residues. The germline gives CDR1 MGHRA, CDR2 YSYEKL. The ends were cut back, 0 bases at V and 3 bases at J, with 11 bases in the middle. The CDR3 coding sequence is TGCGCCAGCAGCCAAGATCCTGCGTGGGACTATGGCTACACCTTC. This codes for CASSQDPAWDYGYTF.

This clonotype came up many times. The CDR3 region is CASGEWNSPLHF. DNA for the CDR3: TGTGCCAGCGGGGAGTGGAATTCACCCCTCCACTTT. This chain connects TRBV6-5 to TRBJ1-6, with D unresolved. V was cut by 8 bases and J by 7 bases, with 9 bases left in between. This CDR3 spans 12 amino acids. Germline loops: CDR1 MNHEY, CDR2 SVGAGI.

The chain combines TRBV6-5 with TRBJ2-5, with TRBD1 identical over 9 bases. CDR1 and CDR2 (germline): MNHEY, SVGAGI. Trimming took 5 bases from V and 2 from J; bases not matched to a gene: 3. The CDR3 runs to 14 residues. The DNA for the CDR3 is TGTGCCAGCAGTCTACAGGGGGCTCAAGAGACCCAGTACTTC. Residues: CASSLQGAQETQYF.

The chain carries TRBV7-9 and TRBJ2-7; no reliable D call. The CDR3 runs to 12 residues. Germline V gene lookup returns CDR1 SEHNR and CDR2 FQNEAQ (reference sequence). The germline V and J ends were trimmed by 3 bases and 4 bases, with 7 bases remaining between them. The CDR3: CASSFGVYEQYF. In DNA form, the CDR3 reads TGTGCCAGCAGCTTTGGAGTGTACGAGCAGTACTTC.

The chain joins TRBV14 to TRBJ2-2; no definite D call. V was shortened by 4 bases and J by 6 bases, with 12 bases between the two germline ends. This CDR3 comprises 14 residues. In germline, CDR1 is SGHDN, CDR2 FVKESK. CDR3 sequence: CASSPARQAGELFF. DNA of the CDR3: TGTGCCAGCAGCCCCGCCCGGCAGGCCGGGGAGCTGTTTTTT.

This clonotype was counted a few times. The chain recombines TRBV12-2 with TRBJ2-1. TRBV12-2 is labeled a pseudogene. This CDR3 comprises 14 residues. The CDR3 coding sequence is TGTGCAAGTCTCATATGGAGCTCCTACAATGAGCAGTTCTTC. Amino acids: CASLIWSSYNEQFF.

The chain is built from TRBV11-1 and TRBJ1-1; D perhaps matches TRBD1 (6 bases). The V and J ends lost 6 bases and 7 bases respectively, with 9 bases between them. This CDR3 spans 11 amino acids. Germline loops: CDR1 SGHAT, CDR2 FQDESV (reference sequence). The CDR3 sequence is CASRAGVEAFF. The CDR3 nucleotides read TGTGCCAGCAGGGCAGGGGTTGAAGCTTTCTTT.

This clonotype was detected many times. The CDR3 DNA is TGTGCTAGTGGTTTGGCGCGGGGGGCAGAGACCCAGTACTTC. Amino acid sequence: CASGLARGAETQYF. The chain has TRBV12-5 and TRBJ2-5; TRBD2 aligns across 8 bases. With 1 base clipped from V and 4 bases from J, the junction kept 2 bases outside the gene matches. From germline, CDR1 is LGHNT and CDR2 FRNRAP. The CDR3 covers 14 residues.

This clonotype has a handful of counts. CDR3 bases: TGCAGTACTACTAGCGGGGCCCTCCAAGAGACCCAGTACTTC. Residues: CSTTSGALQETQYF. The chain joins TRBV20-1 to TRBJ2-5; 10 nucleotides align to TRBD2. V shed 8 bases, J shed 1 base, and the junction held 7 bases outside the gene matches. Germline V CDR1 and CDR2: DFQATT, SNEGSKA (reference sequence). The CDR3 is made up of 14 amino acids.

This clonotype occurred a few times. This chain joins TRBV11-2 and TRBJ2-3; D is tentatively TRBD1 or TRBD2 (6 bases each). V dropped 5 bases and J dropped 2 bases, with 14 bases sitting between them. CDR1 is SGHAT and CDR2 is FQNNGV in the germline V gene. The CDR3 totals 15 residues. This chain's CDR3 is CASSVRGAITDTQYF. The CDR3 bases are TGTGCCAGCAGCGTGAGGGGGGCAATCACAGATACGCAGTATTTT.

The genes are TRBV12-3 or TRBV12-4 and TRBJ2-3; the D gene is possibly TRBD1 (5 bases). Trimming removed 3 bases from V and 2 bases from J, with 12 bases in between. The CDR3 has 15 residues. CDR3: CASSFPSDITDTQYF. The CDR3 nucleotides are TGTGCCAGCAGTTTCCCCTCGGACATCACAGATACGCAGTATTTT.

This clonotype showed up many times. DNA of the CDR3: TGTGCCAGCAGCGTAAGAGGGGGGACCACCTTAACCGGGGAGCTGTTTTTT. It encodes CASSVRGGTTLTGELFF. The rearrangement joins TRBV9 to TRBJ2-2, with D tentatively TRBD1 or TRBD2 (6 bases each). Germline V gene data show CDR1 as SGDLS and CDR2 as YYNGEE. The V gene lost 1 base and the J gene lost 5 bases, with 18 bases spanning the gap. The CDR3 has 17 amino acids.

This clonotype occurred many times. V and J are TRBV6-5 and TRBJ1-4; 12 bases agree with TRBD1. CDR1 MNHEY and CDR2 SVGAGI come from the germline V gene. There are 16 residues in the CDR3. With 4 bases clipped from V and 2 bases from J, the junction kept 2 bases outside the gene matches. The CDR3 sequence is CASSWDRGQTNEKLFF. The CDR3 coding sequence is TGTGCCAGCAGTTGGGACAGGGGGCAGACTAATGAAAAACTGTTTTTT.

In its sample, this clonotype was seen many times. The rearrangement uses TRBV19 and TRBJ1-4, with D uncertain. Germline V CDR1 and CDR2: LNHDA, SQIVND (reference sequence). This CDR3 spans 15 amino acids. Trimming cost V 5 bases and J 3 bases, with 13 bases left between them. CDR3 in DNA: TGTGCCAGTAGTTCACTGGTAGCAGCTAATGAAAAACTGTTTTTT. Translation gives CASSSLVAANEKLFF. Full variable domain (missing parts from reference TRBV19 and TRBJ1-4): DGGITQSPKYLFRKEGQNVTLSCEQNLNHDAMYWYRQDPGQGLRLIYYSQIVNDFQKGDIAEGYSVSREKKESFPLTVTSAQKNPTAFYLCASSSLVAANEKLFFGSGTQLSVL.

The J gene is TRBJ2-1, the V gene TRBV20-1; TRBD2 matches at 7 bases. The CDR3 loop spans 14 amino acids. Germline lookup yields CDR1 DFQATT and CDR2 SNEGSKA (reference sequence). J lost 8 bases, V lost 2 bases, and 9 bases had no gene match. CDR3 sequence: CSARSLAGVDEQFF. CDR3 nucleotides: TGCAGTGCTAGATCCCTCGCGGGGGTAGATGAGCAGTTCTTC.

The chain uses TRBV20-1 and TRBJ2-3; D gene uncertain. CDR1 is DFQATT and CDR2 is SNEGSKA in the germline V gene (reference sequence). V gave up 5 bases and J gave up 1 base, with 10 bases separating them. The CDR3 is made up of 13 amino acids. The CDR3 loop reads CSARAPGTDTQYF. For the CDR3, the DNA is TGCAGTGCTCGGGCCCCCGGCACAGATACGCAGTATTTT.

This clonotype was seen at least ten times. V usage is TRBV29-1 and J usage is TRBJ1-1, with unresolved D. The CDR3 consists of 12 residues. The V and J ends lost 5 bases and 1 base respectively, with 8 bases between them. Germline V gene lookup returns CDR1 SQVTM and CDR2 ANQGSEA. The CDR3 DNA is TGCAGCGTTAGTAAGGCGAACACTGAAGCTTTCTTT. This sequence encodes CSVSKANTEAFF.

This clonotype has at least ten counts. The J gene is TRBJ2-7, the V gene TRBV6-6, with 9 positions matching TRBD1. This CDR3 comprises 15 residues. J was trimmed by 4 bases and V by 2 bases; bases with no gene match: 6. The germline gives CDR1 MNHNY, CDR2 SVGAGI (reference sequence). CDR3 protein: CASSYTGQGTYEQYF. The DNA for the CDR3 is TGTGCCAGCAGTTACACTGGACAGGGGACGTACGAGCAGTACTTC.